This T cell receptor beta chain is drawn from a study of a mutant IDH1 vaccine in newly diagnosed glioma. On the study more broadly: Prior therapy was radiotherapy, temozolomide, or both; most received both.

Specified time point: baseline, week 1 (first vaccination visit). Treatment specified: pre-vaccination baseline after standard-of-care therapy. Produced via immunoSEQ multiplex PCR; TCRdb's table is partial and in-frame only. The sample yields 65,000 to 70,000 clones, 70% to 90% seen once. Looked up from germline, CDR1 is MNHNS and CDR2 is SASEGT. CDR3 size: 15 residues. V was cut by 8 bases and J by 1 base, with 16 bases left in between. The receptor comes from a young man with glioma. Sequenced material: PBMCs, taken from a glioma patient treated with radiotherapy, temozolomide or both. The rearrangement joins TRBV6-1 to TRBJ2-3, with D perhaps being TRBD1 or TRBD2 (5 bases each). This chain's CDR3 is CASRQGVVRTDTQYF. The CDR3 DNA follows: TGTGCCAGCCGGCAGGGAGTTGTTCGCACAGATACGCAGTATTTT.